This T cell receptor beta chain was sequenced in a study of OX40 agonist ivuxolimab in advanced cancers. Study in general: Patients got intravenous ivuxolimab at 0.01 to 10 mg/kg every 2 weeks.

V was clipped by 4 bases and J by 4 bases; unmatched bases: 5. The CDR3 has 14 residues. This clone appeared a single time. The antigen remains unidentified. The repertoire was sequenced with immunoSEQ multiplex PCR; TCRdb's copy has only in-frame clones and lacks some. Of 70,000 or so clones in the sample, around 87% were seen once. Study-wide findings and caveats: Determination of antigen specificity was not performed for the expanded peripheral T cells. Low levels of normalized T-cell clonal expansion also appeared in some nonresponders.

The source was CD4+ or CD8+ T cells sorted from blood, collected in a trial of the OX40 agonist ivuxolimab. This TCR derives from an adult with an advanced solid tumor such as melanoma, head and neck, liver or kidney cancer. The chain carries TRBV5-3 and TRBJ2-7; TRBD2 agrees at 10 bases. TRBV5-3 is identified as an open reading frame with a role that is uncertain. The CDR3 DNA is TGTGCCAGAAGCGCAGGGACTAGCGTATACGAGCAGTACTTC. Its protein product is CARSAGTSVYEQYF.